A single sample gave rise to the 8 T cell receptor beta chains below, sequenced in a study of cytomegalovirus exposure and HLA in healthy donors. Use of 60 Vbeta and 13 Jbeta primers characterized the PCR. This table comes from immunoSEQ multiplex PCR, and its TCRdb copy is limited to in-frame clones, with some not included. Of around 140,000 clones listed, 76% were seen once; the top ten hold approximately 1.8%. Sequenced input: PBMCs. These receptors all come from a female donor in good health and CMV-seropositive.

The J gene is TRBJ2-1, the V gene TRBV30; 10 bases are shared with TRBD1. The V gene end was trimmed by 0 bases and the J gene end by 2 bases; junction bases not matched to a gene: 1. Germline V gives CDR1 GTSNPN, CDR2 SVGIG (reference sequence). This CDR3 spans 15 amino acids. The CDR3 nucleotides are TGTGCCTGGAGTGTCGGGACAGGGGCCTACAATGAGCAGTTCTTC. Protein: CAWSVGTGAYNEQFF.

The J gene is TRBJ2-3, the V gene TRBV6-5, with D uncertain. The germline V and J ends were trimmed by 7 bases and 4 bases, with 9 bases remaining between them. The germline V gene has CDR1 MNHEY and CDR2 SVGAGI. The CDR3 is 12 residues long. The CDR3 bases are TGTGCCAGCACCCGACTCCCAGATACGCAGTATTTT. This translates into CASTRLPDTQYF.

The chain recombines TRBV5-1 with TRBJ2-1; 13 bases map to TRBD2. There are 17 residues in the CDR3. J gave up 5 bases and V 0 bases, and 5 bases lay outside the gene matches. CDR1 and CDR2 (germline): SGHRS, YFSETQ. The CDR3 is CASSLALAGGVNNEQFF. The CDR3 DNA is TGCGCCAGCAGCTTGGCACTAGCGGGGGGGGTTAACAATGAGCAGTTCTTC. The full variable domain, in which reference TRBV5-1 and TRBJ2-1 provide the parts outside the CDR3, is KAGVTQTPRYLIKTRGQQVTLSCSPISGHRSVSWYQQTPGQGLQFLFEYFSETQRNKGNFPGRFSGRQFSNSRSEMNVSTLELGDSALYLCASSLALAGGVNNEQFFGPGTRLTVL.

The rearrangement uses TRBV30 and TRBJ1-6, with 12 bases that match TRBD1. Trimming took 3 bases from V and 10 from J; bases not matched to a gene: 4. Germline V gives CDR1 GTSNPN, CDR2 SVGIG (reference sequence). The CDR3 is made up of 14 amino acids. The CDR3 sequence is CAWRRGTGGSPLHF. The CDR3 bases are TGTGCCTGGAGGAGAGGGACAGGGGGCTCACCCCTCCACTTT.

CDR3 in DNA: TGTGCCTGGAGTTTGACAGGCAGCCAGCCCCAGCATTTT. Protein product: CAWSLTGSQPQHF. This chain uses TRBV30 with TRBJ1-5, with D possibly being TRBD1 (6 bases). The ends were cut back, 2 bases at V and 7 bases at J, with 12 bases in the middle. CDR3 size: 13 residues. CDR1 is GTSNPN and CDR2 is SVGIG in the germline V gene (reference sequence).

The genes are TRBV11-3 and TRBJ2-2; 8 positions agree with TRBD1. This CDR3 is built from 17 residues. Germline values: CDR1 SGHNT, CDR2 YENEEA. V lost 5 bases and J lost 2; bases outside the gene matches: 10. CDR3 DNA sequence: TGTGCCAGCAGCCAAGGGCGGCAGGGGGCTAACACCGGGGAGCTGTTTTTT. Protein: CASSQGRQGANTGELFF.

The table lists this clone with a few counts. This chain links TRBV6-6 with TRBJ2-1; 13 nucleotides line up with TRBD2. With 6 bases clipped from V and 6 bases from J, the junction kept 5 bases outside the gene matches. The CDR3 length is 15 residues. Germline V gives CDR1 MNHNY, CDR2 SVGAGI (reference sequence). CDR3 sequence: CASSQGLAGPNEQFF. In DNA form, the CDR3 reads TGTGCCAGCAGCCAGGGACTAGCGGGACCCAATGAGCAGTTCTTC.

This clone was seen once. The chain is built from TRBV5-1 and TRBJ1-1; no definite D call. This CDR3 is built from 13 residues. The ends were cut back, 3 bases at V and 3 bases at J, with 9 bases in the middle. Germline CDR1 SGHRS, CDR2 YFSETQ. The CDR3 here is CASSSRQDTEAFF. CDR3 in DNA: TGCGCCAGCAGCTCACGACAAGACACTGAAGCTTTCTTT.